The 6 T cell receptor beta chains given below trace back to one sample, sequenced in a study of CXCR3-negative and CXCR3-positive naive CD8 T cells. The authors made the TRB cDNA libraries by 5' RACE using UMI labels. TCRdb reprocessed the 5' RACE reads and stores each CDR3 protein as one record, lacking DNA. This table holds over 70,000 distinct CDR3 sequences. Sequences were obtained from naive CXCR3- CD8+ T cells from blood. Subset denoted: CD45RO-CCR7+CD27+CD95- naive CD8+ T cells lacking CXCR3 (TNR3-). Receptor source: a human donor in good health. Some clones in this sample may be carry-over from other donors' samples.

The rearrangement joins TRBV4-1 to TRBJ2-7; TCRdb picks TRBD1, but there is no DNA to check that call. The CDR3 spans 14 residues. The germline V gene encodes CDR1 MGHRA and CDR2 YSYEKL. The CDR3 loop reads CASSHGQGAYEQYF.

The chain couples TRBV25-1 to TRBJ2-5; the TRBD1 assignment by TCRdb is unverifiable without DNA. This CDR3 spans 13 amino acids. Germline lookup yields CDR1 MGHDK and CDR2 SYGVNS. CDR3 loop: CATRDGGQETQYF.

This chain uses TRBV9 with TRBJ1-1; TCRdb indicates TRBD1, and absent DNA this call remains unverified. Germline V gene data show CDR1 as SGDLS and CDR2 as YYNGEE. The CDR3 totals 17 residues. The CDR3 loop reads CASSPRITGGSNTEAFF.

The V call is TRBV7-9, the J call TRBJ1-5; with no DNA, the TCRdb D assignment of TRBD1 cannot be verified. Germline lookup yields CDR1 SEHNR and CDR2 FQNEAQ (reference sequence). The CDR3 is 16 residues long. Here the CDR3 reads CASSLGGQGPVQPQHF.

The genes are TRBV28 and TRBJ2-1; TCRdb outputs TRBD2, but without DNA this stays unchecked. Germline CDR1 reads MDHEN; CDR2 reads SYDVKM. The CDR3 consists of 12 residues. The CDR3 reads CASIDPGTRAFF.

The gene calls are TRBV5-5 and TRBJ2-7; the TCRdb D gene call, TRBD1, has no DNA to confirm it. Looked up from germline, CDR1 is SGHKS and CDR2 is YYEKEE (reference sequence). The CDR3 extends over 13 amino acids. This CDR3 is CASSRDRGNEQYF. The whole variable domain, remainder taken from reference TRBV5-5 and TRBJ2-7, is DAGVTQSPTHLIKTRGQQVTLRCSPISGHKSVSWYQQVLGQGPQFIFQYYEKEERGRGNFPDRFSARQFPNYSSELNVNALLLGDSALYLCASSRDRGNEQYFGPGTRLTVT.